These 7 T cell receptor beta chains were all obtained from the same sample, sequenced in a study of Ad26.COV2.S vaccination and SARS-CoV-2 variants. Clones were read by immunoSEQ multiplex PCR, and TCRdb kept only the in-frame ones, dropping some. The sample lists nearly 400,000 clones; over 75% were seen once. Sample treatment: 15 to 20 received Ad26.COV2.S at low or high dose, single or two shots; roughly five received placebo; per-sample allocation not given. Sample collection was performed on day 63 after the first vaccine or placebo injection. The sample in question was peripheral blood, obtained in a trial of Ad26.COV2.S vaccine versus placebo. The receptors originated from a person aged 18-60 years who received the Ad26.COV2.S COVID-19 vaccine or a placebo.

This clone was picked up one time. The chain is built from TRBV19 and TRBJ1-1; D unresolved. V shed 7 bases and J shed 4 bases, with 16 bases lying between them. Germline V lookup: CDR1 LNHDA, CDR2 SQIVND (reference sequence). There are 14 residues in the CDR3. As DNA, the CDR3 is TGTGCCAGTATCCCTAGGAAGGGTATCACTGAAGCTTTCTTT. Its translation is CASIPRKGITEAFF.

The CDR3 reads CASRPAGLSYNEQFF. CDR3 sequence (DNA): TGTGCCAGCAGGCCGGCGGGGCTCTCCTACAATGAGCAGTTCTTC. The gene calls are TRBV28 and TRBJ2-1, with D perhaps matching TRBD2 (6 bases). V was shortened by 6 bases and J by 0 bases, with 12 bases between the two germline ends. The CDR3 is 15 amino acids. Germline V gives CDR1 MDHEN, CDR2 SYDVKM.

The V gene is TRBV7-6, the J gene TRBJ2-5; TRBD2 matches at 11 bases. The trim removed 5 bases at V and 1 base at J, leaving 15 bases unmatched. CDR1 is SGHVS and CDR2 is FNYEAQ in the germline V gene. The CDR3 sequence is 19 residues long. CDR3 sequence reads: CASSESTRLAGRFQETQYF. The CDR3 nucleotides are TGTGCCAGCAGCGAAAGCACAAGACTAGCGGGACGATTCCAAGAGACCCAGTACTTC. Full variable domain (rest looked up from reference TRBV7-6 and TRBJ2-5): GAGVSQSPRYKVTKRGQDVALRCDPISGHVSLYWYRQALGQGPEFLTYFNYEAQQDKSGLPNDRFSAERPEGSISTLTIQRTEQRDSAMYRCASSESTRLAGRFQETQYFGPGTRLLVL.

The V call is TRBV10-3, the J call TRBJ1-5; a possible D gene is TRBD1 (6 bases). Trimming removed 6 bases at V and 3 bases at J, with 12 bases between. This CDR3 has 14 residues. CDR1 is ENHRY and CDR2 is SYGVKD in the germline V gene. The CDR3 nucleotides are TGTGCCATCAGCGCAGGGGCCTCCAATCAGCCCCAGCATTTT. This sequence encodes CAISAGASNQPQHF.

The CDR3 sequence: CASSFSTNEQFF. The CDR3 DNA sequence: TGTGCCAGCAGTTTTTCAACCAATGAGCAGTTCTTC. The gene calls are TRBV28 and TRBJ2-1; D is uncertain. The CDR3 extends over 12 amino acids. The germline V gene has CDR1 MDHEN and CDR2 SYDVKM. Trimming stripped 3 bases from V and 6 bases from J, with 6 bases between.

The V gene is TRBV19, the J gene TRBJ2-1; D unclear. V was pared by 2 bases and J by 8 bases, with 7 bases between. Germline V gives CDR1 LNHDA, CDR2 SQIVND (reference sequence). The CDR3 is 12 amino acids. CDR3 DNA sequence: TGTGCCAGTAGTATAACCGAGTATGAGCAGTTCTTC. Translated: CASSITEYEQFF. Complete variable domain (other parts from reference TRBV19 and TRBJ2-1): DGGITQSPKYLFRKEGQNVTLSCEQNLNHDAMYWYRQDPGQGLRLIYYSQIVNDFQKGDIAEGYSVSREKKESFPLTVTSAQKNPTAFYLCASSITEYEQFFGPGTRLTVL.

V gene TRBV5-4 combines with J gene TRBJ2-3; TRBD1 matches at 8 bases. Germline V gives CDR1 SGHNT, CDR2 YYREEE (reference sequence). Trimming took 4 bases from V and 1 from J; bases not matched to a gene: 5. This CDR3 contains 15 residues. CDR3 bases: TGTGCCAGCAGCCCAGGACAGGGTCGCACAGATACGCAGTATTTT. Translation gives CASSPGQGRTDTQYF.